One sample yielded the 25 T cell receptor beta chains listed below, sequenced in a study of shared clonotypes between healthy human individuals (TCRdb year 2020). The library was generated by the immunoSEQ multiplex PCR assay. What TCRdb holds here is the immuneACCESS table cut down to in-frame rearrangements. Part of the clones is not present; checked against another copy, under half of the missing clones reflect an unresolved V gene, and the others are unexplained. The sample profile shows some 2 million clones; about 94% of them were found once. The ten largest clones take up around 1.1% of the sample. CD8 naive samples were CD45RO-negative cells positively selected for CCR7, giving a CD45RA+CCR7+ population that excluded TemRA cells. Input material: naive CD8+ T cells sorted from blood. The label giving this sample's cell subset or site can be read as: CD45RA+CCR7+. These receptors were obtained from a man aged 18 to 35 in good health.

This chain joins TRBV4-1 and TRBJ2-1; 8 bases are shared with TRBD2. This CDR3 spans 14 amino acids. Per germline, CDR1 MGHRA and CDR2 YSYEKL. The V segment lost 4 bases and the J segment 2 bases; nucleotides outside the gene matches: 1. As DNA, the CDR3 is TGCGCCAGCAGCCGAGCGGGAGCCTACAATGAGCAGTTCTTC. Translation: CASSRAGAYNEQFF.

The CDR3 sequence: CASSLETGGANYEQYF. The DNA for the CDR3 is TGTGCCAGCAGCTTGGAGACAGGGGGAGCTAATTACGAGCAGTACTTC. The V and J genes are TRBV11-2 and TRBJ2-7; 9 bases align to TRBD1. CDR3 length equals 16 residues. V lost 3 bases to trimming and J lost 4 bases; unmatched junction nucleotides: 10. In germline, CDR1 is SGHAT, CDR2 FQNNGV.

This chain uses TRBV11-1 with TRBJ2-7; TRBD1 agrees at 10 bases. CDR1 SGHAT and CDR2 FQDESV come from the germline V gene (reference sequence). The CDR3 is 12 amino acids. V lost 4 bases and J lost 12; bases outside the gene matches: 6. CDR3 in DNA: TGTGCCAGCAGCTATGGGACAGGGGTTCCGTACTTC. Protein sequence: CASSYGTGVPYF.

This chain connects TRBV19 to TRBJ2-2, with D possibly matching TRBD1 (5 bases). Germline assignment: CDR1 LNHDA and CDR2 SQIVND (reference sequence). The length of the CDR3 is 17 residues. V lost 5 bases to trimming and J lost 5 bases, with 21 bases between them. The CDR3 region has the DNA TGTGCCAGTAGTGCCCTTAAGTGGGGCGAGAAGACCGGGGAGCTGTTTTTT. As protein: CASSALKWGEKTGELFF. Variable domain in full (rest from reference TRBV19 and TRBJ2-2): DGGITQSPKYLFRKEGQNVTLSCEQNLNHDAMYWYRQDPGQGLRLIYYSQIVNDFQKGDIAEGYSVSREKKESFPLTVTSAQKNPTAFYLCASSALKWGEKTGELFFGEGSRLTVL.

Here the CDR3 DNA reads TGTGCCAGCAGGCCGGGACAGGGTTTTGGCATTCAGTACTTC. This sequence encodes CASRPGQGFGIQYF. The chain uses TRBV6-5 and TRBJ2-4, with 9 bases aligning to TRBD1. This CDR3 has 14 amino acids. V gave up 6 bases and J gave up 9 bases; unmatched junction bases: 9. Germline CDR1 and CDR2: MNHEY and SVGAGI.

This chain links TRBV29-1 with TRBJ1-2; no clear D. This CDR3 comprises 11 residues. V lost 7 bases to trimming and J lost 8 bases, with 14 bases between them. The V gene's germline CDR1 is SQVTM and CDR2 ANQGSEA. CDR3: CSDTFGRGYTF. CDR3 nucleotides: TGCAGCGACACCTTTGGACGGGGCTACACCTTC.

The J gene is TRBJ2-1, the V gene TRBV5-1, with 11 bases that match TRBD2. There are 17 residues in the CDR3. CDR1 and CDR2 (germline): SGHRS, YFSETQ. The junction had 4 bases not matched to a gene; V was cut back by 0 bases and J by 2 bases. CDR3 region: CASSLGLAGSTYNEQFF. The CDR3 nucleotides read TGCGCCAGCAGCTTGGGACTAGCGGGGAGCACCTACAATGAGCAGTTCTTC.

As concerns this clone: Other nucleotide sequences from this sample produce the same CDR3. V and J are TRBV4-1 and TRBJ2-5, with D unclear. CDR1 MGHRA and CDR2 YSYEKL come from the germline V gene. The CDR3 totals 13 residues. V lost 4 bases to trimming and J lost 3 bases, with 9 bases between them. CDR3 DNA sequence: TGCGCCAGCAGCCCAGATCGGGAAGAGACCCAGTACTTC. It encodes CASSPDREETQYF.

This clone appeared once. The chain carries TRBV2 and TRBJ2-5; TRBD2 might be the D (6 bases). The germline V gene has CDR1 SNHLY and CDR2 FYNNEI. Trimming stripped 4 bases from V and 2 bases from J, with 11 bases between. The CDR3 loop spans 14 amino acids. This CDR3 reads CASSGRDPQETQYF. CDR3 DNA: TGTGCCAGCAGTGGGAGGGACCCTCAAGAGACCCAGTACTTC. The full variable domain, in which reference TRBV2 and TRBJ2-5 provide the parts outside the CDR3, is EPEVTQTPSHQVTQMGQEVILRCVPISNHLYFYWYRQILGQKVEFLVSFYNNEISEKSEIFDDQFSVERPDGSNFTLKIRSTKLEDSAMYFCASSGRDPQETQYFGPGTRLLVL.

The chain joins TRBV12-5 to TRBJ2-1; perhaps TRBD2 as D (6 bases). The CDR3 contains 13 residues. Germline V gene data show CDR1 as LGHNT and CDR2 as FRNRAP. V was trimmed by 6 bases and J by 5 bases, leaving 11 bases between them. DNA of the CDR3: TGTGCTAGTGGGGGCGGCGGGAACAATGAGCAGTTCTTC. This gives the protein CASGGGGNNEQFF.

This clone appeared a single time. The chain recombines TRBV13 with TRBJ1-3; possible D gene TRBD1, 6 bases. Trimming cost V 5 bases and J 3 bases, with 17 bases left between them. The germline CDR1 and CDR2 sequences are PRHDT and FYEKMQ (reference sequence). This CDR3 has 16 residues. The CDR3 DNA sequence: TGTGCCAGCAGCGCATTTAGGGGGTTTGGTGGAAACACCATATATTTT. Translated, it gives CASSAFRGFGGNTIYF.

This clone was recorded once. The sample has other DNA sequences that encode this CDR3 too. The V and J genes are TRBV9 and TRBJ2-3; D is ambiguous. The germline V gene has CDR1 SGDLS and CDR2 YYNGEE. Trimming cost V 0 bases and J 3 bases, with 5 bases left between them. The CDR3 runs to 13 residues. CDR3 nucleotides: TGTGCCAGCAGCGTAGTGAGTACAGATACGCAGTATTTT. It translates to CASSVVSTDTQYF.

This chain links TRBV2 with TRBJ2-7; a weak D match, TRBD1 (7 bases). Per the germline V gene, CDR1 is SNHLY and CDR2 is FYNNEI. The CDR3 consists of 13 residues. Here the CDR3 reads CGLWAGGLDEQYF. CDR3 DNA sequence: TGTGGACTGTGGGCAGGGGGACTGGACGAGCAGTACTTC. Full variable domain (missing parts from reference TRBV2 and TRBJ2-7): EPEVTQTPSHQVTQMGQEVILRCVPISNHLYFYWYRQILGQKVEFLVSFYNNEISEKSEIFDDQFSVERPDGSNFTLKIRSTKLEDSAMYFCGLWAGGLDEQYFGPGTRLTVT.

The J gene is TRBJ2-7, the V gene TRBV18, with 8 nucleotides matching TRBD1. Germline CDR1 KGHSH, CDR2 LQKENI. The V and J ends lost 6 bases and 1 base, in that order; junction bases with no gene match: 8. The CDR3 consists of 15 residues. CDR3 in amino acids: CASSPGTGSSYEQYF. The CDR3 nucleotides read TGTGCCAGCTCCCCAGGGACAGGTTCTTCCTACGAGCAGTACTTC.

DNA of the CDR3: TGTGCCAGCTCACCGGGGGGACTACCCACAGATACGCAGTATTTT. Its protein is CASSPGGLPTDTQYF. This sequence joins TRBV18 and TRBJ2-3; 7 bases map to TRBD2. V lost 3 bases and J lost 2; bases outside the gene matches: 5. The CDR3 is made up of 15 amino acids. The germline V gene encodes CDR1 KGHSH and CDR2 LQKENI. Looking up the rest from reference TRBV18 and TRBJ2-3 gives the full variable domain: NAGVMQNPRHLVRRRGQEARLRCSPMKGHSHVYWYRQLPEEGLKFMVYLQKENIIDESGMPKERFSAEFPKEGPSILRIQQVVRGDSAAYFCASSPGGLPTDTQYFGPGTRLTVL.

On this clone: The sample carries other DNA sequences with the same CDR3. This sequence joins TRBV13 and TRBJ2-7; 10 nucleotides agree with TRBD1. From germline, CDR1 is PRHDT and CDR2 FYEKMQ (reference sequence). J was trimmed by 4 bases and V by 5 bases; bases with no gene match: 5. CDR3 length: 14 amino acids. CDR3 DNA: TGTGCCAGCAGCCCCCGGGACAGGGGTTACGAGCAGTACTTC. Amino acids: CASSPRDRGYEQYF.

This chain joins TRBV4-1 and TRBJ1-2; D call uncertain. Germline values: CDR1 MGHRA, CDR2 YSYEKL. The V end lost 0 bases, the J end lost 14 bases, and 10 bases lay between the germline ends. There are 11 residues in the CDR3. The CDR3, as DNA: TGCGCCAGCAGCCAAGATTGGGAAGTAACCTTC. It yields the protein CASSQDWEVTF.

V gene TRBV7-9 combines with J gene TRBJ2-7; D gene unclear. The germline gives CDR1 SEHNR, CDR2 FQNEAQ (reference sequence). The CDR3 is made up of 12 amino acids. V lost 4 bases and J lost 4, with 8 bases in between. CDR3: CASSSPAYEQYF. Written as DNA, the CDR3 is TGTGCCAGCAGCTCACCTGCTTACGAGCAGTACTTC.

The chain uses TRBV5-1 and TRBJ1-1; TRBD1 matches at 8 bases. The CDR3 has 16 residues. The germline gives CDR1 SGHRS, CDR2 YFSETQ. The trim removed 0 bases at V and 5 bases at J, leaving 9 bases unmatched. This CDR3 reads CASSLGWTGIFTEAFF. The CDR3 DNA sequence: TGCGCCAGCAGCTTGGGTTGGACAGGGATTTTTACTGAAGCTTTCTTT. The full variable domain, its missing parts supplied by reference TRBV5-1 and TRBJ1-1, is KAGVTQTPRYLIKTRGQQVTLSCSPISGHRSVSWYQQTPGQGLQFLFEYFSETQRNKGNFPGRFSGRQFSNSRSEMNVSTLELGDSALYLCASSLGWTGIFTEAFFGQGTRLTVV.

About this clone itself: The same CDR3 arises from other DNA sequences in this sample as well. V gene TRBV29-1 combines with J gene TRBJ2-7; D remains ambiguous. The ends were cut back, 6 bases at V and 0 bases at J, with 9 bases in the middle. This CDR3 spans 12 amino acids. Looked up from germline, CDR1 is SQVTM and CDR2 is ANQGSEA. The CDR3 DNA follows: TGCAGCGTACTGGCTAGCTCCTACGAGCAGTACTTC. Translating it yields CSVLASSYEQYF.

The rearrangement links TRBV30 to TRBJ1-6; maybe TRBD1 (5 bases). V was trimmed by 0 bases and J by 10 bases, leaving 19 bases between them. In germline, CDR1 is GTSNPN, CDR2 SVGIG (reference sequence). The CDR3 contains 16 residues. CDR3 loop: CAWSVSEWGGWSPLHF. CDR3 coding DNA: TGTGCCTGGAGTGTGTCTGAGTGGGGGGGGTGGTCACCCCTCCACTTT. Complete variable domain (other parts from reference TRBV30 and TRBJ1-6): SQTIHQWPATLVQPVGSPLSLECTVEGTSNPNLYWYRQAAGRGLQLLFYSVGIGQISSEVPQNLSASRPQDRQFILSSKKLLLSDSGFYLCAWSVSEWGGWSPLHFGNGTRLTVT.

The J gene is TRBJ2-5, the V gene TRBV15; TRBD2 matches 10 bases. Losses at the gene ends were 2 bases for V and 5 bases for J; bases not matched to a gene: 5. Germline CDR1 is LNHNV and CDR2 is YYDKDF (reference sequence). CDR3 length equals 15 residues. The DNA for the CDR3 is TGTGCCACCAGCAGACCAGCGGGGGGGCTGGAGACCCAGTACTTC. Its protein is CATSRPAGGLETQYF.

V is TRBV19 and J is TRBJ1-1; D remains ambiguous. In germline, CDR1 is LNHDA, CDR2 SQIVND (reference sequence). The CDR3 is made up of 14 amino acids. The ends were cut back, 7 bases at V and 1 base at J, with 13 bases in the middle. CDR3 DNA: TGTGCCAGTACGATTGGGATGGAGAACACTGAAGCTTTCTTT. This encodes CASTIGMENTEAFF.

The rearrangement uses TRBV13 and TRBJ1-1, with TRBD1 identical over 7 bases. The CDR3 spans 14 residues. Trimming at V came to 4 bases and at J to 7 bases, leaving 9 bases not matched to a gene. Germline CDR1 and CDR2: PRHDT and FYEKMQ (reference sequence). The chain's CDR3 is CASSSTGSGREAFF. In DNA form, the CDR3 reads TGTGCCAGCAGCTCGACAGGGTCCGGGCGTGAAGCTTTCTTT.

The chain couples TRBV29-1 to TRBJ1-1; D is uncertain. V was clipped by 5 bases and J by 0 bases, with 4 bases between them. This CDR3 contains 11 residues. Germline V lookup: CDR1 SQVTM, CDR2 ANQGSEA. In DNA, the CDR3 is TGCAGCGTTATGATGAACACTGAAGCTTTCTTT. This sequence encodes CSVMMNTEAFF.